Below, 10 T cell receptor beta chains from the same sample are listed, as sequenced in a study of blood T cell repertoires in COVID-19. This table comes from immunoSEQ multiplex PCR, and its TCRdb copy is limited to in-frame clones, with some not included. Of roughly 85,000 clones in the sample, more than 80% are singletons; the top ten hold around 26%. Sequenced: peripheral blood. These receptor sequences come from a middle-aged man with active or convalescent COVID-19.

CDR3 loop: CATSDLAESSYNEQFF. CDR3 coding DNA: TGTGCCACCAGTGACTTAGCGGAGAGCTCCTACAATGAGCAGTTCTTC. The chain links TRBV24-1 to TRBJ2-1; tentative D call: TRBD2 (6 bases). The CDR3 totals 16 residues. Germline lookup yields CDR1 KGHDR and CDR2 SFDVKD. V lost 4 bases and J 0 bases, leaving 12 bases between the germline ends.

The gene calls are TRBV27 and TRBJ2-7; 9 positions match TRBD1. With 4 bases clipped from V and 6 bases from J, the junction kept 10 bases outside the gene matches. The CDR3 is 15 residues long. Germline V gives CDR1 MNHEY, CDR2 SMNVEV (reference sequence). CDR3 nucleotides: TGTGCCAGCAGTTCGGACAGGGGCCGAGCGGGCGAGCAGTACTTC. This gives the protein CASSSDRGRAGEQYF.

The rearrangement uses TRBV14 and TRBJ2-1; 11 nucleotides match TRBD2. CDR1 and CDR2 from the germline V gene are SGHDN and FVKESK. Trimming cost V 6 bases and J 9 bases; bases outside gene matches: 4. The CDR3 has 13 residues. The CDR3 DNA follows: TGTGCCAGCAGTCGGACTAGCGGGCTTGAGCAGTTCTTC. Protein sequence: CASSRTSGLEQFF.

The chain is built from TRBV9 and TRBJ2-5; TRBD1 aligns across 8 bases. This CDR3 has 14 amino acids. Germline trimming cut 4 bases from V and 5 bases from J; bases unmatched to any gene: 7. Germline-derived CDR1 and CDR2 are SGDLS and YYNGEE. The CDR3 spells CASSPTGGRETQYF. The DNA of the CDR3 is TGTGCCAGCAGCCCCACAGGGGGAAGGGAGACCCAGTACTTC. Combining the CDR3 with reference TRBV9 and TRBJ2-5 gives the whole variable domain DSGVTQTPKHLITATGQRVTLRCSPRSGDLSVYWYQQSLDQGLQFLIQYYNGEERAKGNILERFSAQQFPDLHSELNLSSLELGDSALYFCASSPTGGRETQYFGPGTRLLVL.

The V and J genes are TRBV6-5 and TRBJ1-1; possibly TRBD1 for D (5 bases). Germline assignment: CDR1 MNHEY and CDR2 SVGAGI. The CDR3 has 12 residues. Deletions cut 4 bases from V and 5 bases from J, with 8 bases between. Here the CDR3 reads CASSSQGTEAFF. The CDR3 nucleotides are TGTGCCAGCAGTTCTCAGGGAACTGAAGCTTTCTTT.

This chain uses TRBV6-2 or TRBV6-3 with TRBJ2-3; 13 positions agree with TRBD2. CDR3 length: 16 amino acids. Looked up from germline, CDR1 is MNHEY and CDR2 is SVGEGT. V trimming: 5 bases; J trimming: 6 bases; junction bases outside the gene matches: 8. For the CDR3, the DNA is TGTGCCAGCAGTGCAAGACGGACTAGCGGGGGTGATACGCAGTATTTT. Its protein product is CASSARRTSGGDTQYF.

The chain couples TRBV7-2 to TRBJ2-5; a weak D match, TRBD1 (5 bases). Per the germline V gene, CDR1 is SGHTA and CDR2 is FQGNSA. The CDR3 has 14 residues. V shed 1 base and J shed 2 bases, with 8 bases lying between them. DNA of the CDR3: TGTGCCAGCAGCTTAGGGACAACACAAGAGACCCAGTACTTC. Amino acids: CASSLGTTQETQYF.

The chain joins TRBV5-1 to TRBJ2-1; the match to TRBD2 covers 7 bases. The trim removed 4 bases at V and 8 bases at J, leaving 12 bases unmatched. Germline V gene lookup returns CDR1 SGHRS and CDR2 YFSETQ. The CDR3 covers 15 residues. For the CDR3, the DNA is TGCGCCAGCAGCGCGGGGGTCTCGGGTCAGGATGAGCAGTTCTTC. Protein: CASSAGVSGQDEQFF.

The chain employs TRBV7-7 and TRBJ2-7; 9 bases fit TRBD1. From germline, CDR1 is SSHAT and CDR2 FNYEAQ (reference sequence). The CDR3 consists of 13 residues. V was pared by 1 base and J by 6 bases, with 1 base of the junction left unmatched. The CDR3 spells CASSLGQGGEQYF. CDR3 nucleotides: TGTGCCAGCAGCTTAGGACAGGGGGGCGAGCAGTACTTC.

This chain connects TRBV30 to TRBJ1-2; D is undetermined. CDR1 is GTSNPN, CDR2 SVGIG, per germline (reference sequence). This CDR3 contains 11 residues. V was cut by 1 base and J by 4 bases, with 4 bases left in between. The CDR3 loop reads CAWSASYGYTF. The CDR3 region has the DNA TGTGCCTGGAGTGCCTCCTATGGCTACACCTTC.